Listed here are 2 T cell receptor beta chains from one sample, sequenced in a study of blood T cell repertoires in COVID-19. Assay used: immunoSEQ multiplex PCR; TCRdb lists only in-frame clones, some missing. The sample records about 190,000 clones, 78% being singletons. The sequenced sample was peripheral blood. All receptors come from a woman aged 80 or over with active or convalescent COVID-19.

J is TRBJ1-2 and V is TRBV14, with 9 bases aligning to TRBD1. Per germline, CDR1 SGHDN and CDR2 FVKESK. The CDR3 runs 15 residues. V shed 4 bases and J 4 bases; nucleotides not matched to a gene: 7. This CDR3 reads CASSRGQGHGYGYTF. As DNA, the CDR3 is TGTGCCAGCAGCCGAGGACAGGGGCATGGCTATGGCTACACCTTC.

This clone was found a few times. The chain joins TRBV29-1 to TRBJ2-3; D gene ambiguous. Per germline, CDR1 SQVTM and CDR2 ANQGSEA. The CDR3 consists of 11 residues. The ends were cut back, 7 bases at V and 5 bases at J, with 10 bases in the middle. CDR3: CSGPYGDTQYF. CDR3 DNA: TGCAGCGGCCCTTACGGAGATACGCAGTATTTT.